This TCR beta chain originates from a study of blood T cell repertoires in COVID-19 (dated by TCRdb to 2020 to 2022). Concerning the study at large: Samples covering the acute and convalescent phases of COVID-19 were provided by collaborators in the United States, Italy and Spain. The material from the prospective study consisted of cDNA or gDNA derived from T cells, B-cell-depleted T cells, or PBMCs. Deeply sampled blood TCRbeta repertoires from subjects exposed to, actively infected with, or recovered from COVID-19 were included in the dataset. The repertoires were released in a freely available public database intended as a resource for research on the immune response to SARS-CoV-2. Samples were obtained from the ongoing ImmuneRACE study (first 160 participants) and from 950 to 1,500 subjects provided by 6 global collaborators. The sample metadata nearly always contained a de-identified subject ID, COVID-19 status, age in years and sex. HLA class I and class II types, where available, came from metadata supplied by the sample provider rather than from assay-based typing.

The collaborating institutions used their own protocols to collect whole blood in K2EDTA tubes. For TCRbeta analysis, collaborators shipped samples in one of three forms: frozen whole blood, isolated PBMCs, or DNA extracted from either of those sample types. Beyond this particular receptor, the publication reports: The amount of clinical and demographic metadata varied by source and participant and was provided uncurated.

TCRbeta CDR3 regions were amplified from genomic DNA using the immunoSEQ Assay, a bias-controlled multiplex PCR. Under the source paper's analysis protocol: The number of nucleated cells in each sample was estimated by amplification of reference gene primers within the assay. To quantify the absolute abundance of each unique TCRbeta CDR3 rearrangement, sequence reads were collapsed and filtered. For each sample, productive Simpson clonality was calculated as the square root of Simpson's diversity index over productive rearrangements. TCRdb provides this immuneACCESS table in a form limited to in-frame rearrangements. Some clones are lacking; in checked studies, under half of them reflect an unresolved V gene, and why the rest are absent is not known. V, J and clone size are taken as reported in that table, and D and trimming were inferred from the DNA itself. Across this sample there are about 70,000 clones, with 75% to 90% seen only once. The ten largest clones capture 7.5% to 9% of the sample.

CDR1 KGHSH and CDR2 LQKENI were looked up in the germline V gene. The junction carries 9 bases between V and J, which are trimmed by 6 bases and 1 base respectively. The CDR3 spans 14 residues, from the cysteine through the phenylalanine. Only the CDR3 portion is preserved as DNA: 42 bases, with reading frame beginning at the first base. As for this clone: What antigen it recognizes has not been identified. No base-level quality is on record; no much larger clone is a single base apart.

The rearrangement combines TRBV18 with TRBJ2-2; the D segment could be TRBD1, given 5 matching bases. The TCR sequence derives from a man aged 45 to 65 with active COVID-19. Sequencing input: peripheral blood. The CDR3 is CASSRQGNTGELFF. The nucleotide sequence reads as follows: TGTGCCAGCTCCCGCCAGGGGAACACCGGGGAGCTGTTTTTT. The CDR3 plus the reference TRBV18 and TRBJ2-2 genes for the other parts give the full variable domain: NAGVMQNPRHLVRRRGQEARLRCSPMKGHSHVYWYRQLPEEGLKFMVYLQKENIIDESGMPKERFSAEFPKEGPSILRIQQVVRGDSAAYFCASSRQGNTGELFFGEGSRLTVL.